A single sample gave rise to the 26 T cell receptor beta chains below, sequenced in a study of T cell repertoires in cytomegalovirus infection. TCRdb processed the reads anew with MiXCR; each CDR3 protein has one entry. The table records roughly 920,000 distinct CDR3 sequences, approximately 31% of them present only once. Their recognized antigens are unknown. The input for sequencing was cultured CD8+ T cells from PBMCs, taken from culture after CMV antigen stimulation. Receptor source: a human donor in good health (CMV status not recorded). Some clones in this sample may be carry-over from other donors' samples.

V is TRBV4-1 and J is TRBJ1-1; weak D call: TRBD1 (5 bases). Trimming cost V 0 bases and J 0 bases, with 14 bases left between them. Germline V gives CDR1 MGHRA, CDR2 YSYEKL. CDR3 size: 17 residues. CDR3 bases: TGCGCCAGCAGCCAAGATGCCCAGGGTGGTTTGAACACTGAAGCTTTCTTT. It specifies CASSQDAQGGLNTEAFF.

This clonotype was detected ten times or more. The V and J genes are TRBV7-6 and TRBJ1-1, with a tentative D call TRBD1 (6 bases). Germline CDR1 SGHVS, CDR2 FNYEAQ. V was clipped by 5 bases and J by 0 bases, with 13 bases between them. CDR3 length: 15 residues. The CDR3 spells CASSQTDSLNTEAFF. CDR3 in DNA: TGTGCCAGCAGCCAAACGGACAGCTTGAACACTGAAGCTTTCTTT.

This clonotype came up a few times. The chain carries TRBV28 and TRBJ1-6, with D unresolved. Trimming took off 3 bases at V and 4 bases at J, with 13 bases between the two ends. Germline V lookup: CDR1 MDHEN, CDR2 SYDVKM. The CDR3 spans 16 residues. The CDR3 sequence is CASSFEGYQYNSPLHF. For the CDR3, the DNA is TGTGCCAGCAGTTTCGAGGGCTACCAATATAATTCACCCCTCCACTTT.

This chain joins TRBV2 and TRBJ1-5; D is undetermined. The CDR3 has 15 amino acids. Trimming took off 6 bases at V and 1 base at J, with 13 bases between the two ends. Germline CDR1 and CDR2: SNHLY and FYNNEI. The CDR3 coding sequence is TGTGCCAGCAGCTCTCGTGAGGACAGCAATCAGCCCCAGCATTTT. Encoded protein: CASSSREDSNQPQHF. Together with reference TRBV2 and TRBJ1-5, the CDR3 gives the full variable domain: EPEVTQTPSHQVTQMGQEVILRCVPISNHLYFYWYRQILGQKVEFLVSFYNNEISEKSEIFDDQFSVERPDGSNFTLKIRSTKLEDSAMYFCASSSREDSNQPQHFGDGTRLSIL.

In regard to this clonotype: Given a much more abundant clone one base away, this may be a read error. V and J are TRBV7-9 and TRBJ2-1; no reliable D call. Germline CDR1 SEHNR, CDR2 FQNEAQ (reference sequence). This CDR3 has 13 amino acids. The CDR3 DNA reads TGTGCCAACAGCTTCCCCCCATACAATGAGCAGTTCTTC. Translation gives CANSFPPYNEQFF.

The CDR3 region is CSVVILGEQYF. CDR3 nucleotide sequence: TGCAGCGTTGTAATCCTGGGCGAGCAGTACTTC. V and J are TRBV29-1 and TRBJ2-7; D unresolved. The CDR3 loop spans 11 amino acids. CDR1 SQVTM and CDR2 ANQGSEA come from the germline V gene. The V end was cut by 4 bases, the J end by 6 bases, with 10 bases between.

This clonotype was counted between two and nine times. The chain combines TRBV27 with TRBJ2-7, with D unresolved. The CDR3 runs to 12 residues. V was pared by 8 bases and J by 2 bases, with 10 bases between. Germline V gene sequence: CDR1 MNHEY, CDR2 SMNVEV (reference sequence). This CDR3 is CASGATTYEQYV. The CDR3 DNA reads TGTGCCAGCGGAGCCACCACCTACGAGCAGTACGTC.

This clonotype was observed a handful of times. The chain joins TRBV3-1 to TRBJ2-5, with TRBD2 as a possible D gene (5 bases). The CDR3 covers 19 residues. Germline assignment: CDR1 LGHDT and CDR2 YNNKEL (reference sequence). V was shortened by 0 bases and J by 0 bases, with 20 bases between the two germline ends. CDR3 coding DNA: TGTGCCAGCAGCCAAGAAGGGAGAGGACCCGCTATGTACCAAGAGACCCAGTACTTC. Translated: CASSQEGRGPAMYQETQYF.

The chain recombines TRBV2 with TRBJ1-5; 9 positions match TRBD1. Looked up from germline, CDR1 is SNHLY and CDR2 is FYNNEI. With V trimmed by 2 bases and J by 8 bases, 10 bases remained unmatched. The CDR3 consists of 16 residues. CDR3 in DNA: TGTGCCAGCAGTGAAATGGGACAGGGAAATGAGGAGCCCCAGCATTTT. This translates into CASSEMGQGNEEPQHF.

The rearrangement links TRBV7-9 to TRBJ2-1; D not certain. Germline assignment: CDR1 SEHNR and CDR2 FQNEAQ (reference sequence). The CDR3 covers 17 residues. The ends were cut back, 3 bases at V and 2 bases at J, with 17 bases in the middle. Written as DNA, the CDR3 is TGTGCCAGCAGCTTCAGAAGAGCTACTGATACCTACAATGAGCAGTTCTTC. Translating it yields CASSFRRATDTYNEQFF.

The CDR3, as DNA: TGTGCCAGCAGTTACTCGATTGGGGGTTGGAATGTTACGCAGTATTTT. Protein product: CASSYSIGGWNVTQYF. The J gene is TRBJ2-3, the V gene TRBV6-5, with D possibly called TRBD1 or TRBD2 (5 bases each). Per germline, CDR1 MNHEY and CDR2 SVGAGI. This CDR3 has 16 amino acids. V shed 0 bases and J shed 8 bases, with 18 bases lying between them.

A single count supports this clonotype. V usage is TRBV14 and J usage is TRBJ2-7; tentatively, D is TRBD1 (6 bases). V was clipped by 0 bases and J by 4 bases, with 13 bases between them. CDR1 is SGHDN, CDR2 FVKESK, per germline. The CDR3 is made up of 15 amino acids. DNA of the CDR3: TGTGCCAGCAGCCAAGAGGCAGGGGAGTCGTACGAGCAGTACTTC. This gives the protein CASSQEAGESYEQYF. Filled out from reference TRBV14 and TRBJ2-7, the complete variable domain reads EAGVTQFPSHSVIEKGQTVTLRCDPISGHDNLYWYRRVMGKEIKFLLHFVKESKQDESGMPNNRFLAERTGGTYSTLKVQPAELEDSGVYFCASSQEAGESYEQYFGPGTRLTVT.

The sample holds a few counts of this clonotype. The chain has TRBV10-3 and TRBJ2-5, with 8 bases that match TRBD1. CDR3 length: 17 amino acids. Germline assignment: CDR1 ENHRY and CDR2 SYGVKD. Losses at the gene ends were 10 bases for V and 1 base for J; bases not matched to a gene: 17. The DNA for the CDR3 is TGTGCCACGGGACAGGACCTCACCCGGAGAGTCCAAGAGACCCAGTACTTC. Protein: CATGQDLTRRVQETQYF.

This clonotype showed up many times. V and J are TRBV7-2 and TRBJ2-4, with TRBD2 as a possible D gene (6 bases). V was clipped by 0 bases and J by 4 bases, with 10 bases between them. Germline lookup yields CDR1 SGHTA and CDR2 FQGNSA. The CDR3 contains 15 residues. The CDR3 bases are TGTGCCAGCAGCTTAGCGGGGGGTAATAAAAACATTCAGTACTTC. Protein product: CASSLAGGNKNIQYF. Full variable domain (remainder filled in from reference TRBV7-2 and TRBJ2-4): GAGVSQSPSNKVTEKGKDVELRCDPISGHTALYWYRQSLGQGLEFLIYFQGNSAPDKSGLPSDRFSAERTGGSVSTLTIQRTQQEDSAVYLCASSLAGGNKNIQYFGAGTRLSVL.

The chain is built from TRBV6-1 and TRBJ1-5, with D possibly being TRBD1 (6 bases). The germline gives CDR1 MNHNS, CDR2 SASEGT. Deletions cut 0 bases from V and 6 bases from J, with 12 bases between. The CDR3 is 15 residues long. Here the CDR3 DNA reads TGTGCCAGCAGTGAAGCGAGGCAGGGGACTCAGCCCCAGCATTTT. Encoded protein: CASSEARQGTQPQHF.

CDR3 protein: CAIRIRTGTGNTIYF. The CDR3 DNA reads TGTGCCATCAGGATACGGACAGGGACTGGAAACACCATATATTTT. The chain carries TRBV10-3 and TRBJ1-3; 8 positions match TRBD1. The length of the CDR3 is 15 residues. Germline V CDR1 and CDR2: ENHRY, SYGVKD. V gave up 6 bases and J gave up 2 bases; unmatched junction bases: 6.

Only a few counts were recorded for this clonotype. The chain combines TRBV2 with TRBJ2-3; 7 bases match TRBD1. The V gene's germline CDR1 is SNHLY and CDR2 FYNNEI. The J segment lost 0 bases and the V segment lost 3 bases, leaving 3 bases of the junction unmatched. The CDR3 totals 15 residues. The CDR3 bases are TGTGCCAGCAGTGACGGGACAGCTAGCACAGATACGCAGTATTTT. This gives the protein CASSDGTASTDTQYF.

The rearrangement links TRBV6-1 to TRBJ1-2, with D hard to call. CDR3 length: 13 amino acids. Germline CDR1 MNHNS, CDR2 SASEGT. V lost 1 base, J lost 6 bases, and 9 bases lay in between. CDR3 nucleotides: TGTGCCAGCAGTGAAGAGAGGGCTAATGGCTACACCTTC. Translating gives CASSEERANGYTF.

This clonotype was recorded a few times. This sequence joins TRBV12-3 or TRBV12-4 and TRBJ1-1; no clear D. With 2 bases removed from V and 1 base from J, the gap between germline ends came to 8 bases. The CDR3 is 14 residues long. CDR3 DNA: TGTGCCAGCAGTTTAACATCGGAGAACACTGAAGCTTTCTTT. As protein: CASSLTSENTEAFF.

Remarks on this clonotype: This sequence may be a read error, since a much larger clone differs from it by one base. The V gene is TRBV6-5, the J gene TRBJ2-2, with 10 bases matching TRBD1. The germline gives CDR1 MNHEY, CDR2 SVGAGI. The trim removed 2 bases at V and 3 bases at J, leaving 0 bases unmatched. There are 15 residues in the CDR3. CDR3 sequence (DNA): TGTGCCAGCAGTTACGGACAGGGGGACACCGGGGAGCTGTTTTTT. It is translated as CASSYGQGDTGELFF.

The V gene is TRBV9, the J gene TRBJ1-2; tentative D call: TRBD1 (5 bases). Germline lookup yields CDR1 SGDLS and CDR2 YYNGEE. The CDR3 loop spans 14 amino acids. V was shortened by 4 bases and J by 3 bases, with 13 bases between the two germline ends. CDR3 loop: CASSRRDGDYGYTF. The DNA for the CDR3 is TGTGCCAGCAGCCGGCGGGACGGAGACTATGGCTACACCTTC.

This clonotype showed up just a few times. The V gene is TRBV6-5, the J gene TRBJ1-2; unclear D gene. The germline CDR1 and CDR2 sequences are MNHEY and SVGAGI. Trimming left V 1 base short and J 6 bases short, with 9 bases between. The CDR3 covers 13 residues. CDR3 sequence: CASSYYRQDGYTF. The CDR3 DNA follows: TGTGCCAGCAGTTACTACCGCCAGGATGGCTACACCTTC.

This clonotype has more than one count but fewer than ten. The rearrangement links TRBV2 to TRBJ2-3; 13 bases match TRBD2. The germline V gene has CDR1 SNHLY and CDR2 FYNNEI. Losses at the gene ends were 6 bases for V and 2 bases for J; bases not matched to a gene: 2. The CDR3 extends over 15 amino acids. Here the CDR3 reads CASSGTSGDTDTQYF. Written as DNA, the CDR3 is TGTGCCAGCAGCGGGACTAGCGGGGACACAGATACGCAGTATTTT.

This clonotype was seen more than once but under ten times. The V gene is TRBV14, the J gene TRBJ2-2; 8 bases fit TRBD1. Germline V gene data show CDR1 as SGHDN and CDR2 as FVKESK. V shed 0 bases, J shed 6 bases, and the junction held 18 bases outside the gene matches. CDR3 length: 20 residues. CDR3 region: CASSQDGVPWTGRGPGELFF. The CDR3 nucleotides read TGTGCCAGCAGCCAAGATGGAGTCCCTTGGACAGGGAGAGGACCCGGGGAGCTGTTTTTT.

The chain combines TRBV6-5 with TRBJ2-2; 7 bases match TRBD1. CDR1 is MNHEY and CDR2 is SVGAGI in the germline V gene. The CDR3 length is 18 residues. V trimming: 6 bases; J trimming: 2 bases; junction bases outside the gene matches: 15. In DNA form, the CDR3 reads TGTGCCAGCAGCTATTTGCACCCGGGACAGCCCAACACCGGGGAGCTGTTTTTT. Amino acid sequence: CASSYLHPGQPNTGELFF.

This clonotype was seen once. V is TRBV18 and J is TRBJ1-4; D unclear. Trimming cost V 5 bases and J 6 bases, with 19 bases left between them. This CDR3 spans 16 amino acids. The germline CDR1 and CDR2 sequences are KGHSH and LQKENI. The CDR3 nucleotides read TGTGCCAGCTCAACCCTCCTCGGGGTGTTGGATGAAAAACTGTTTTTT. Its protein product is CASSTLLGVLDEKLFF.